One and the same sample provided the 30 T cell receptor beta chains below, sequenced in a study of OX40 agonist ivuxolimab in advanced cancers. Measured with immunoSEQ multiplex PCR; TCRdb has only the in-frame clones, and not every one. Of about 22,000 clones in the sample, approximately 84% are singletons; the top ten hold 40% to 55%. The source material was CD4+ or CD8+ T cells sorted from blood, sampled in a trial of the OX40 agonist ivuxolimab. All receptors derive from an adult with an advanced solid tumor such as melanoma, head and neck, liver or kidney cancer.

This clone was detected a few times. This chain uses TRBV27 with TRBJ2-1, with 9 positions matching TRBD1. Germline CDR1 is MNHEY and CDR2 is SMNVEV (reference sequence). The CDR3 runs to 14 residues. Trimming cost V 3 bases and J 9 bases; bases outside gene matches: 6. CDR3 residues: CASSFVQGAFEQFF. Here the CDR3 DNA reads TGTGCCAGCAGTTTCGTACAGGGGGCTTTTGAGCAGTTCTTC.

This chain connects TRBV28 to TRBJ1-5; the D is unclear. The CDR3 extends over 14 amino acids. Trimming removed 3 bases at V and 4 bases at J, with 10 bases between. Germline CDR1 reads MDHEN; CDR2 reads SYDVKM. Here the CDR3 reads CASSFRAGNQPQHF. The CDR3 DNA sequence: TGTGCCAGCAGTTTTAGGGCAGGTAATCAGCCCCAGCATTTT.

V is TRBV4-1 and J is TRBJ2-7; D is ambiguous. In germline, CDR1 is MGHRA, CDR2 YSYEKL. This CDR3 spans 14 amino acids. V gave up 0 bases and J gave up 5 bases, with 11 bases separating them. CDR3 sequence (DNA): TGCGCCAGCAGCCAAGAAGTTTGGGCCGACGAGCAGTACTTC. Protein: CASSQEVWADEQYF.

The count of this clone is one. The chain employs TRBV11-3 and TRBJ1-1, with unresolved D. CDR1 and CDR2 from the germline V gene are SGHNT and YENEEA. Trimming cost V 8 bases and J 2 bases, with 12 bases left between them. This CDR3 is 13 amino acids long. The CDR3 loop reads CASGRVPNTEAFF. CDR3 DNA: TGTGCCAGCGGGCGGGTCCCTAACACTGAAGCTTTCTTT.

CDR3 sequence: CASSLVVGAALSSTDTQYF. The CDR3, as DNA: TGTGCCAGCAGCTTAGTAGTTGGCGCAGCCCTTTCTAGCACAGATACGCAGTATTTT. This chain links TRBV11-2 with TRBJ2-3; D is undetermined. The V end was cut by 1 base, the J end by 0 bases, with 20 bases between. The germline V gene has CDR1 SGHAT and CDR2 FQNNGV. This CDR3 spans 19 amino acids.

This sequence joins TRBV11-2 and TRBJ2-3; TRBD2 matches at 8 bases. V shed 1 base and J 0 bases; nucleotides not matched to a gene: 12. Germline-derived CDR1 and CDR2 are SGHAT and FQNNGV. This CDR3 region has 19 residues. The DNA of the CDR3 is TGTGCCAGCAGCTTAGTCGGTAGCGGGGCCCTCTCTAGCACAGATACGCAGTATTTT. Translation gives CASSLVGSGALSSTDTQYF.

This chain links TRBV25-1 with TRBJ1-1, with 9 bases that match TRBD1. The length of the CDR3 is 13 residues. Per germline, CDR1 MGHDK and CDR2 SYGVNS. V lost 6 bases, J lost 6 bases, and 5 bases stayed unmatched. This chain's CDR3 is CASSTTGGSEAFF. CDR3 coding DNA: TGTGCCAGCAGCACGACAGGGGGGTCTGAAGCTTTCTTT.

DNA of the CDR3: TGTGCCAGCAGTGTATCTAGGCTCTACAATGAGCAGTTCTTC. Protein: CASSVSRLYNEQFF. The V gene is TRBV2, the J gene TRBJ2-1; D ambiguous. The CDR3 length is 14 residues. Germline CDR1 and CDR2: SNHLY and FYNNEI. V was trimmed by 4 bases and J by 3 bases, leaving 10 bases between them.

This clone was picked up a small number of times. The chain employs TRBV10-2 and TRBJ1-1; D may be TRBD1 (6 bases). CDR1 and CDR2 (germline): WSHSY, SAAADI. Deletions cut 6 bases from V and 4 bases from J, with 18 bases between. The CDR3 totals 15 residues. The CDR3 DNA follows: TGCGCCAGCAGCGGAACCCAAACAGGGTTCACTGAAGCTTTCTTT. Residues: CASSGTQTGFTEAFF.

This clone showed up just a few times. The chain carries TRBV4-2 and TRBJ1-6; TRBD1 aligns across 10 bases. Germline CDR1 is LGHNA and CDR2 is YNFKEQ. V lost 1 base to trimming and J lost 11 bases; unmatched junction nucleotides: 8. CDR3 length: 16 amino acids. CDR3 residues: CASSQAAGTGDTPLHF. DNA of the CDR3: TGTGCCAGCAGCCAAGCTGCCGGGACAGGGGATACACCCCTCCACTTT.

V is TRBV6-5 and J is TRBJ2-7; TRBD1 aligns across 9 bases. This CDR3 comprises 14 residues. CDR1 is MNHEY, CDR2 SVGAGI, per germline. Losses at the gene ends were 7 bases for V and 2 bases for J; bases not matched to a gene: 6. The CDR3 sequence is CASNPGQGPYEQYF. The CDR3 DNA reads TGTGCCAGCAATCCGGGACAGGGCCCCTACGAGCAGTACTTC.

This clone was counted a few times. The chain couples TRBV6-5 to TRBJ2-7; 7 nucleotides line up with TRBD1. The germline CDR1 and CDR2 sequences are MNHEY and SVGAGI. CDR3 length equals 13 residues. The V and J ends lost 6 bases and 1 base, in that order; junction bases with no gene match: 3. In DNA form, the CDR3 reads TGTGCCAGCAGCCACAGGGGTTCCTACGAGCAGTACTTC. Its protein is CASSHRGSYEQYF.

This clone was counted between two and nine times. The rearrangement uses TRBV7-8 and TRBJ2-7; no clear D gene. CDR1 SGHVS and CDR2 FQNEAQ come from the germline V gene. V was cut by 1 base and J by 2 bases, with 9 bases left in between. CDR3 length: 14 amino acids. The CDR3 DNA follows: TGTGCCAGCAGCTTAGTTGTTTCCACCTACGAGCAGTACTTC. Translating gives CASSLVVSTYEQYF.

The CDR3 is CASSHVEGNEQFF. CDR3 sequence (DNA): TGCGCCAGCAGCCATGTGGAGGGCAATGAGCAGTTCTTC. The chain uses TRBV4-3 and TRBJ2-1, with TRBD2 as a possible D gene (6 bases). V was clipped by 3 bases and J by 6 bases, with 9 bases between them. CDR3 size: 13 residues. The germline V gene encodes CDR1 LGHNA and CDR2 YSLEER.

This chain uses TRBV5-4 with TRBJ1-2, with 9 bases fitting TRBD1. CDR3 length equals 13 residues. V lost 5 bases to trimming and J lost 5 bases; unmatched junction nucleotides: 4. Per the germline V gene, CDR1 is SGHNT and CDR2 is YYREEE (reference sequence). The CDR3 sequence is CASRPGQGYGYTF. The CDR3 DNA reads TGTGCCAGCAGGCCGGGACAGGGTTATGGCTACACCTTC.

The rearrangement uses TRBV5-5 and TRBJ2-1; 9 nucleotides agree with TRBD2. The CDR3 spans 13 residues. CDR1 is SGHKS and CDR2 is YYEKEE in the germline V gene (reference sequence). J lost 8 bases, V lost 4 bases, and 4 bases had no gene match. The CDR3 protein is CASSPGLAYEQFF. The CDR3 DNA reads TGTGCCAGCAGCCCGGGACTAGCCTATGAGCAGTTCTTC.

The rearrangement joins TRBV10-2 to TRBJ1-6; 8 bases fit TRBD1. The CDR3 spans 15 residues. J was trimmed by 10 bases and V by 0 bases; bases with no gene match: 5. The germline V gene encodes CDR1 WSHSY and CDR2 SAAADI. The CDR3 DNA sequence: TGCGCCAGCAGTGAGTCCAGACAGGGGCGATCACCCCTCCACTTT. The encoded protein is CASSESRQGRSPLHF.

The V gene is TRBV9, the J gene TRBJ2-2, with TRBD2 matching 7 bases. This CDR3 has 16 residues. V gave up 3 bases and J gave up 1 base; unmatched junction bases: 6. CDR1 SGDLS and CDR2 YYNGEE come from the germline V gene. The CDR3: CASSEVQRGNTGELFF. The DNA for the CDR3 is TGTGCCAGCAGCGAGGTTCAGCGGGGGAACACCGGGGAGCTGTTTTTT.

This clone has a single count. CDR3 residues: CASSGLMGEQFF. The CDR3 DNA reads TGTGCCAGCAGCGGACTCATGGGCGAGCAGTTCTTC. The chain employs TRBV9 and TRBJ2-1; D is unresolved. The CDR3 extends over 12 amino acids. Trimming shortened V by 3 bases and J by 10 bases, and 11 bases separated the two germline ends. Germline V gives CDR1 SGDLS, CDR2 YYNGEE.

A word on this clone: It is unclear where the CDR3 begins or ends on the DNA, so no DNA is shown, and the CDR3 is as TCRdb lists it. The CDR3 loop is CSVSFLENTEAFF. The V and J genes are TRBV29-1 and TRBJ1-1. The CDR3 length is 13 residues, termini included. The germline V gene encodes CDR1 SQVTM and CDR2 ANQGSEA.

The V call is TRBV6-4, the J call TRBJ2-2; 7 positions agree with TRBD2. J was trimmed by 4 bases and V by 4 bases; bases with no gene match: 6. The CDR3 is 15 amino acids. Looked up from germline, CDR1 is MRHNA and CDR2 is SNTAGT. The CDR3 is CASSVLPGGTGELFF. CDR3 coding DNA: TGTGCCAGCAGTGTCCTCCCGGGGGGCACCGGGGAGCTGTTTTTT.

This CDR3 is CASSMRRRVPGELFF. The CDR3 region has the DNA TGTGCCAGCAGCATGCGACGGCGGGTCCCCGGGGAGCTGTTTTTT. This chain links TRBV11-3 with TRBJ2-2; the D gene is possibly TRBD2 (5 bases). Germline V CDR1 and CDR2: SGHNT, YENEEA. V lost 5 bases, J lost 6 bases, and 16 bases lay in between. This CDR3 comprises 15 residues.

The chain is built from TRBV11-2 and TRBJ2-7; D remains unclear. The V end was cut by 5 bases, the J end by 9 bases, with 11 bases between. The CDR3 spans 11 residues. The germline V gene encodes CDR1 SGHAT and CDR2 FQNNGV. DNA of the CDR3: TGTGCCAGCAGCGGGGTGTCCGGGCAGTACTTC. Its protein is CASSGVSGQYF.

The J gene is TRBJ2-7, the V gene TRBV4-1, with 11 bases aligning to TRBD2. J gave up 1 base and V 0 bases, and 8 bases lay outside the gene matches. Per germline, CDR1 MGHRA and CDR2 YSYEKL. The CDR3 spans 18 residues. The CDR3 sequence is CASSQDWLAGGLSYEQYF. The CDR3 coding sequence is TGCGCCAGCAGCCAAGATTGGCTAGCGGGGGGACTTTCCTACGAGCAGTACTTC.

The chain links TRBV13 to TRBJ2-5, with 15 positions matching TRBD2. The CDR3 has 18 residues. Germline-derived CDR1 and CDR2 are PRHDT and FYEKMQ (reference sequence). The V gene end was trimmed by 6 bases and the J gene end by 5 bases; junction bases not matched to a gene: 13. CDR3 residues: CASSSRTSGGAGRETQYF. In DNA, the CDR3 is TGTGCCAGCAGTTCCCGGACTAGCGGGGGGGCCGGTCGGGAGACCCAGTACTTC.

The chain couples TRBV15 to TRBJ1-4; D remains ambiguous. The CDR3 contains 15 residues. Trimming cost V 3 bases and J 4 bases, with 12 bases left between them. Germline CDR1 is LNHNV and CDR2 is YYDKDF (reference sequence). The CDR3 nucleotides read TGTGCCACCAGCAGCTGGGCACGGAGTAATGAAAAACTGTTTTTT. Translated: CATSSWARSNEKLFF.

The CDR3 region is CASSLVRPLGLAGGDEQYF. The CDR3 DNA reads as TGTGCCAGCAGCTTAGTAAGGCCCTTGGGACTAGCGGGGGGGGACGAGCAGTACTTC. The chain recombines TRBV11-2 with TRBJ2-7, with TRBD2 matching 16 bases. Germline V gene data show CDR1 as SGHAT and CDR2 as FQNNGV. Losses at the gene ends were 1 base for V and 5 bases for J; bases not matched to a gene: 11. This CDR3 has 19 residues.

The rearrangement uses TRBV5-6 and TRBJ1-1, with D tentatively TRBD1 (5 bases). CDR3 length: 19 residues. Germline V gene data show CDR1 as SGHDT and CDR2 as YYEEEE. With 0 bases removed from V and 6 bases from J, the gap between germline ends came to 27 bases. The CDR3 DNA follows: TGTGCCAGCAGCTTGGCGGCGGGGCAGGTTTACGCCCGAGGCGCTGAAGCTTTCTTT. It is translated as CASSLAAGQVYARGAEAFF. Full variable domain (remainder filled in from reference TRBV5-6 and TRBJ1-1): DAGVTQSPTHLIKTRGQQVTLRCSPKSGHDTVSWYQQALGQGPQFIFQYYEEEERQRGNFPDRFSGHQFPNYSSELNVNALLLGDSALYLCASSLAAGQVYARGAEAFFGQGTRLTVV.

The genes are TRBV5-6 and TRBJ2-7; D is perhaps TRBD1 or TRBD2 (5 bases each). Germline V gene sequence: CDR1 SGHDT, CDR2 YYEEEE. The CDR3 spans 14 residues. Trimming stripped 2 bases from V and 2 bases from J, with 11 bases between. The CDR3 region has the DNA TGTGCCAGCAGCTTCCGGGACGTTCCCTACGAGCAGTACTTC. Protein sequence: CASSFRDVPYEQYF.

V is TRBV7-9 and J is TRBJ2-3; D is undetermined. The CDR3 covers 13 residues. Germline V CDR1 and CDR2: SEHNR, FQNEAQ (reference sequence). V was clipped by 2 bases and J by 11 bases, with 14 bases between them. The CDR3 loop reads CASSLSSGREQYF. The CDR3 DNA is TGTGCCAGCAGCTTAAGTTCTGGAAGGGAGCAGTATTTT.